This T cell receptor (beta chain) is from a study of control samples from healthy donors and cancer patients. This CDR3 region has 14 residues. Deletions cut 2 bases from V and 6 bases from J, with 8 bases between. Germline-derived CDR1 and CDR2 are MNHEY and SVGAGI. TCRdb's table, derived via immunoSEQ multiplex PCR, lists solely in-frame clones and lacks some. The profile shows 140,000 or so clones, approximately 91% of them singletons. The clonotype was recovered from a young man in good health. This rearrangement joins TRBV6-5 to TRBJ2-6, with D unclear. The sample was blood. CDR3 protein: CASSYLGQANVLTF. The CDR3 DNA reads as TGTGCCAGCAGTTACCTAGGTCAGGCCAACGTCCTGACTTTC.